This T cell receptor beta chain was captured in a study of memory CD8 T cells in hepatitis C reinfection. About the research overall: Between 3 and 8 weeks after reinfection detection, peak samples were drawn. Whole-study results and caveats: With five donors, public clonotype conclusions could not be definitive.

The CDR3 has 15 residues. After removal of 1 base from V and 5 bases from J, the junction contained 5 bases not matched to a gene. Germline values: CDR1 SGHAT, CDR2 FQNNGV. This clone has only one observation. Its antigen is unidentified. Time point reported: peak reinfection, 3 to 8 weeks after reinfection detection. Sorted cells were sequenced directly ex vivo without any in vitro expansion. Control naive CD8 T cells came from a couple of donors at all three reinfection time points. This table comes from immunoSEQ multiplex PCR, and its TCRdb copy is limited to in-frame clones, with some not included. The table records tens of thousands of clones, roughly 88% of them present only once.

The receptor was isolated from a young man with hepatitis C virus infection. The chain employs TRBV11-2 and TRBJ2-3; 8 nucleotides match TRBD1. Material: naive CD8+ T cells sorted from blood. The CDR3 DNA sequence: TGTGCCAGCAGCTTAGTCAGGGGGCGGGAAGATACGCAGTATTTT. This encodes CASSLVRGREDTQYF.